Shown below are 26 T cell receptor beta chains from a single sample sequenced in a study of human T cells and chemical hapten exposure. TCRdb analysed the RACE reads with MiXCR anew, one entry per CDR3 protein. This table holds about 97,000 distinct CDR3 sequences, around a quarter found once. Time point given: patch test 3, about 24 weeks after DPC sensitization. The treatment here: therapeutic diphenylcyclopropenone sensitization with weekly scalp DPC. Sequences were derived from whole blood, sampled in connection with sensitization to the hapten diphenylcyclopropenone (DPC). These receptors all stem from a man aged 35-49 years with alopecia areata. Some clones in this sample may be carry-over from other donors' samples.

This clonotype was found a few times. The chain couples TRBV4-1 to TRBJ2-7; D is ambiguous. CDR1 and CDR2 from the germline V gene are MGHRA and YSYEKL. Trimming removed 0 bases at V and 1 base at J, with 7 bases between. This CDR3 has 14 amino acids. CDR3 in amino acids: CASSQEPGSYEQYF. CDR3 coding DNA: TGCGCCAGCAGCCAAGAACCAGGATCCTACGAGCAGTACTTC.

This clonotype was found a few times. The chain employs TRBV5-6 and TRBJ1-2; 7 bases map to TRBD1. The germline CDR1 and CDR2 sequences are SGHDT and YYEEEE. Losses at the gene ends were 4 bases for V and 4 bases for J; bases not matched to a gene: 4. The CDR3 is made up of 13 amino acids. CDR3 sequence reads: CASSPDRSYGYTF. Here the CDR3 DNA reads TGTGCCAGCAGCCCGGACAGGAGCTATGGCTACACCTTC.

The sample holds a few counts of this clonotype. DNA of the CDR3: TGTGCCAGCAGTTACAATAAAGGGAGAGGCAATCAGCCCCAGCATTTT. Protein product: CASSYNKGRGNQPQHF. The rearrangement uses TRBV6-2 or TRBV6-3 and TRBJ1-5; no clear D gene. Trimming removed 2 bases from V and 2 bases from J, with 13 bases in between. CDR1 MNHEY and CDR2 SVGEGT come from the germline V gene. There are 16 residues in the CDR3.

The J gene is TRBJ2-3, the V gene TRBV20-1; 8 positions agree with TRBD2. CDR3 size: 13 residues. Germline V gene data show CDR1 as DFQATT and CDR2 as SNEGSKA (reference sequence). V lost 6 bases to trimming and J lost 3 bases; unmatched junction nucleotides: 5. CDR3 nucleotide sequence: TGCAGTGCCCCGGGACTAGGAACAGATACGCAGTATTTT. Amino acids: CSAPGLGTDTQYF.

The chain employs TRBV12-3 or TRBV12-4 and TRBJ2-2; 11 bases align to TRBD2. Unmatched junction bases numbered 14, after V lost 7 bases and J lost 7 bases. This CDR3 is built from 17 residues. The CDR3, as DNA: TGTGCCAGCACCCTAGGGCTAGCGGGAGGTTTCATCGGGGAGCTGTTTTTT. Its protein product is CASTLGLAGGFIGELFF.

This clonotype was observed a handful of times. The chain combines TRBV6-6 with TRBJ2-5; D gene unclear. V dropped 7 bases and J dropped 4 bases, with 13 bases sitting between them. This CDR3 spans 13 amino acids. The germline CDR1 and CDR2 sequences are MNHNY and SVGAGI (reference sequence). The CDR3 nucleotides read TGTGCCAGCACCCCACGGCCCGGAGAGACCCAGTACTTC. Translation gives CASTPRPGETQYF.

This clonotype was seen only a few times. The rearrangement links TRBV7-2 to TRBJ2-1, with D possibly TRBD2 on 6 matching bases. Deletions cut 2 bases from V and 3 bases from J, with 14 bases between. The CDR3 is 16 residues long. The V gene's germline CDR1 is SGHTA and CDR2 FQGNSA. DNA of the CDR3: TGTGCCAGCAGCTTAAAGGCTTCGGACTACTACAATGAGCAGTTCTTC. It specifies CASSLKASDYYNEQFF.

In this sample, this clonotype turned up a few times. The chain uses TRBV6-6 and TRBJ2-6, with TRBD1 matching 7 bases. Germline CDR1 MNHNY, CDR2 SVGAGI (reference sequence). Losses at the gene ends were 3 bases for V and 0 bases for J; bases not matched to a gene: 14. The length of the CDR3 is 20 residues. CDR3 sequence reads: CASSYLTGKTVSSGANVLTF. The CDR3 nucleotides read TGTGCCAGCAGTTATCTGACAGGGAAGACCGTCTCCTCTGGGGCCAACGTCCTGACTTTC.

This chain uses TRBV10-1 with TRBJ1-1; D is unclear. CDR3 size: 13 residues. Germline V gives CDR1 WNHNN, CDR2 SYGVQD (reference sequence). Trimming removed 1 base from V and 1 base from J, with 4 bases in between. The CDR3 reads CASSELPNTEAFF. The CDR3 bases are TGCGCCAGCAGTGAGTTACCGAACACTGAAGCTTTCTTT.

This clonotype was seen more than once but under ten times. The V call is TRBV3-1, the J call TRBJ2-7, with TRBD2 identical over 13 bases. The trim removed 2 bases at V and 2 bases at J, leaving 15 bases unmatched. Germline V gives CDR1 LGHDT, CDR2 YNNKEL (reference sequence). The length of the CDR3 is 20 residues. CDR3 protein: CASSQNGGLAGVRQTYEQYF. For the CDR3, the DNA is TGTGCCAGCAGCCAAAACGGAGGACTAGCGGGAGTCAGGCAAACCTACGAGCAGTACTTC.

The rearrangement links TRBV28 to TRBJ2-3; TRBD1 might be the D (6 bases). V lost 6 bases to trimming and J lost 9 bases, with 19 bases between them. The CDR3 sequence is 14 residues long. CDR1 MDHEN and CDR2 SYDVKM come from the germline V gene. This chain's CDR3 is CASRGTSGPWTQYF. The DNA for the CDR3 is TGTGCCAGCAGGGGGACATCCGGGCCGTGGACGCAGTATTTT.

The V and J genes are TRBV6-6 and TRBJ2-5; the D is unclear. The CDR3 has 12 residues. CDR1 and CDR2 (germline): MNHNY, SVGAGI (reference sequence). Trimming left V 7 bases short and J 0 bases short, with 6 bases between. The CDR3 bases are TGTGCCAGCACCGGCAACCAAGAGACCCAGTACTTC. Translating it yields CASTGNQETQYF.

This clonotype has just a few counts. For the CDR3, the DNA is TGCGCCAGCAGCTTGGGTACAGGGCAGGAGTACTTC. It translates to CASSLGTGQEYF. The V gene is TRBV5-1, the J gene TRBJ2-7; perhaps TRBD1 as D (6 bases). Trimming shortened V by 0 bases and J by 11 bases, and 12 bases separated the two germline ends. In germline, CDR1 is SGHRS, CDR2 YFSETQ. This CDR3 has 12 residues.

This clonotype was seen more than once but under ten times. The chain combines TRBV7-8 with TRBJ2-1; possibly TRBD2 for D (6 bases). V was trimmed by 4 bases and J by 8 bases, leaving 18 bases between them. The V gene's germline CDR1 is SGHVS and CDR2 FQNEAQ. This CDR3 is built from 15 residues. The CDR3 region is CASSSAGRGQDEQFF. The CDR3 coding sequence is TGTGCCAGCAGCTCCGCGGGAAGAGGCCAGGATGAGCAGTTCTTC.

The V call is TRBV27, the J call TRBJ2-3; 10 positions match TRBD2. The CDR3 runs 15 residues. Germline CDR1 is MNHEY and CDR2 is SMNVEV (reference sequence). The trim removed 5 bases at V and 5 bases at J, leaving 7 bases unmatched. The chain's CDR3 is CASSRTSGLRDTQYF. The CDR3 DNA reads TGTGCCAGCAGTCGGACTAGCGGACTTAGAGATACGCAGTATTTT.

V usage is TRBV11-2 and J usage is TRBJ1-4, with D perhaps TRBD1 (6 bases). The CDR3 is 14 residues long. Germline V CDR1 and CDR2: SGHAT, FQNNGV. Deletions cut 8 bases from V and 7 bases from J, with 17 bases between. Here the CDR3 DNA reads TGTGCCAGCGCGCCGGGACACCCAAGTGAAAAACTGTTTTTT. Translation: CASAPGHPSEKLFF. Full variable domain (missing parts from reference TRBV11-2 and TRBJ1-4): EAGVAQSPRYKIIEKRQSVAFWCNPISGHATLYWYQQILGQGPKLLIQFQNNGVVDDSQLPKDRFSAERLKGVDSTLKIQPAKLEDSAVYLCASAPGHPSEKLFFGSGTQLSVL.

This CDR3 reads CASSLGHYEQYF. CDR3 sequence (DNA): TGTGCCAGCAGCTTGGGGCACTACGAGCAGTACTTC. The chain links TRBV5-5 to TRBJ2-7; D is ambiguous. Germline CDR1 and CDR2: SGHKS and YYEKEE (reference sequence). The germline V and J ends were trimmed by 0 bases and 3 bases, with 4 bases remaining between them. The length of the CDR3 is 12 residues.

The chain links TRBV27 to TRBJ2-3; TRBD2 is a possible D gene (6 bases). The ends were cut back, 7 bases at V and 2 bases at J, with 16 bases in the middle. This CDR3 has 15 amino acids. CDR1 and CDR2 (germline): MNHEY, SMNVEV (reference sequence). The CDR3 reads CASTNMRGYTDTQYF. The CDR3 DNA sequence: TGTGCCAGCACCAACATGCGGGGTTACACAGATACGCAGTATTTT.

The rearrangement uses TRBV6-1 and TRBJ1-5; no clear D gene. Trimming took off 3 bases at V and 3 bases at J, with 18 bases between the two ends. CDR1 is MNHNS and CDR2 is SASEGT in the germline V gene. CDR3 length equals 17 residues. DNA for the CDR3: TGTGCCAGCAGTGAGGAAAGAGTTAGGATGAACAATCAGCCCCAGCATTTT. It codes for CASSEERVRMNNQPQHF.

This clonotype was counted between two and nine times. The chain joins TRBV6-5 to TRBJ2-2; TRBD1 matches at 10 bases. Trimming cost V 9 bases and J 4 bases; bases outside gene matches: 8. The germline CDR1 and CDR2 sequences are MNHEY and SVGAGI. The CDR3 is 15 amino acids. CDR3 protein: CASWGQGRGTGELFF. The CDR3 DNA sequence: TGTGCCAGTTGGGGACAGGGGAGAGGCACCGGGGAGCTGTTTTTT.

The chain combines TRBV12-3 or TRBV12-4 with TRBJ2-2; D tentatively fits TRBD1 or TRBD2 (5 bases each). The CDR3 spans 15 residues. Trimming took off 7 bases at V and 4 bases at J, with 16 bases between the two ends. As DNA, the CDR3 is TGTGCCAGCACTCCCCGGGACCCCCTCACCGGGGAGCTGTTTTTT. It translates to CASTPRDPLTGELFF.

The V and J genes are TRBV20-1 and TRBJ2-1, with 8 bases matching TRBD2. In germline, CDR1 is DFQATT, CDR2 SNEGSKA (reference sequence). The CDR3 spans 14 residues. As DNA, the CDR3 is TGCAGATGCTCGAAGAGGACGGGAGGGAATGAGCAGTTCTTC. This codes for CRCSKRTGGNEQFF.

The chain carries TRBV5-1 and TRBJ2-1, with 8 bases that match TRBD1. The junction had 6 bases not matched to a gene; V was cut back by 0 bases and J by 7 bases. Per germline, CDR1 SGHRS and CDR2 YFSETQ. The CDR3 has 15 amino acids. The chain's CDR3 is CASSLGGTGSNEQFF. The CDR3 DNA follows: TGCGCCAGCAGCTTGGGGGGGACAGGTAGTAATGAGCAGTTCTTC.

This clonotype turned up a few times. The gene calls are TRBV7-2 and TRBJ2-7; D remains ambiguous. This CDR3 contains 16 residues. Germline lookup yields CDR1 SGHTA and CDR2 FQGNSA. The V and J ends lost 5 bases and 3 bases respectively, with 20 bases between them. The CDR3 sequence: CASSHYLIGPFYEQYF. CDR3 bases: TGTGCCAGCAGCCATTATTTGATAGGCCCTTTCTACGAGCAGTACTTC.

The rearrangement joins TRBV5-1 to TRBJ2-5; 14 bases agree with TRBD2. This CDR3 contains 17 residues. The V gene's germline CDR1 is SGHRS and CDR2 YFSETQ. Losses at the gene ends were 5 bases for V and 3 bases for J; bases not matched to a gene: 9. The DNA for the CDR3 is TGCGCCAGCAGTCCGGGACTAGCGGGAGTGGGGAAAGAGACCCAGTACTTC. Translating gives CASSPGLAGVGKETQYF.

CDR3 sequence: CASSIQVDSFYGYTF. DNA of the CDR3: TGTGCCAGTAGTATACAGGTGGACAGCTTCTATGGCTACACCTTC. This sequence joins TRBV19 and TRBJ1-2; D perhaps matches TRBD1 (6 bases). Germline-derived CDR1 and CDR2 are LNHDA and SQIVND (reference sequence). The CDR3 totals 15 residues. The V end was cut by 2 bases, the J end by 4 bases, with 14 bases between.